The 24 T cell receptor beta chains in this list originate from one sample, sequenced in a study of cytomegalovirus exposure and HLA in healthy donors. TCRdb's copy holds only in-frame clones and misses some; the assay was immunoSEQ multiplex PCR. The data hold 65,000 to 95,000 clones, with 85% to 95% observed a single time. Specimen: PBMCs. The receptor source for this set is a man between 18 and 29 years old in good health and CMV-seronegative.

This sequence joins TRBV28 and TRBJ1-5; D is perhaps TRBD1 (5 bases). Germline lookup yields CDR1 MDHEN and CDR2 SYDVKM. V lost 8 bases and J 4 bases, leaving 12 bases between the germline ends. The CDR3 runs 13 residues. The CDR3 loop reads CASVSGVNQPQHF. The CDR3 DNA follows: TGTGCCAGCGTCTCGGGGGTAAATCAGCCCCAGCATTTT.

This sequence joins TRBV18 and TRBJ1-2, with 7 nucleotides matching TRBD1. The CDR3 extends over 16 amino acids. V was clipped by 1 base and J by 5 bases; unmatched bases: 10. Per germline, CDR1 KGHSH and CDR2 LQKENI. The CDR3 protein is CASSPLLGQLPYGYTF. In DNA form, the CDR3 reads TGTGCCAGCTCACCACTTCTGGGACAGCTACCTTATGGCTACACCTTC.

The V gene is TRBV19, the J gene TRBJ1-2, with 8 bases aligning to TRBD1. V was clipped by 3 bases and J by 5 bases; unmatched bases: 8. Germline V gene data show CDR1 as LNHDA and CDR2 as SQIVND (reference sequence). CDR3 length: 15 amino acids. DNA of the CDR3: TGTGCCAGTAGTATCATAGCCAGGGGGCTATATGGCTACACCTTC. It encodes CASSIIARGLYGYTF. Full variable domain (rest looked up from reference TRBV19 and TRBJ1-2): DGGITQSPKYLFRKEGQNVTLSCEQNLNHDAMYWYRQDPGQGLRLIYYSQIVNDFQKGDIAEGYSVSREKKESFPLTVTSAQKNPTAFYLCASSIIARGLYGYTFGSGTRLTVV.

The V call is TRBV27, the J call TRBJ2-3; 7 bases line up with TRBD1. CDR1 and CDR2 from the germline V gene are MNHEY and SMNVEV (reference sequence). J gave up 2 bases and V 6 bases, and 14 bases lay outside the gene matches. The CDR3 runs to 17 residues. The CDR3 loop reads CASRSGTATLITDTQYF. Here the CDR3 DNA reads TGTGCCAGCAGATCCGGGACAGCCACATTAATCACAGATACGCAGTATTTT.

This chain links TRBV4-1 with TRBJ2-3, with 10 positions matching TRBD2. The junction had 6 bases not matched to a gene; V was cut back by 1 base and J by 5 bases. Germline values: CDR1 MGHRA, CDR2 YSYEKL. The CDR3 runs 16 residues. CDR3 bases: TGCGCCAGCAGCCAAGTTGGACTAGCGGTTCAAGATACGCAGTATTTT. It encodes CASSQVGLAVQDTQYF.

The chain is built from TRBV10-1 and TRBJ2-1; TRBD2 matches at 7 bases. The J segment lost 0 bases and the V segment lost 5 bases, leaving 1 base of the junction unmatched. Germline V gene sequence: CDR1 WNHNN, CDR2 SYGVQD (reference sequence). This CDR3 comprises 14 residues. For the CDR3, the DNA is TGCGCCAGCAGTTCGGGGGGCTCCTACAATGAGCAGTTCTTC. Protein product: CASSSGGSYNEQFF.

The chain joins TRBV7-9 to TRBJ2-5; 13 nucleotides line up with TRBD2. The CDR3 covers 17 residues. The germline CDR1 and CDR2 sequences are SEHNR and FQNEAQ (reference sequence). Germline trimming cut 5 bases from V and 1 base from J; bases unmatched to any gene: 7. The CDR3 nucleotides are TGTGCCAGCAGCCGGGGTGGACTAGCGGGGGCCCAAGAGACCCAGTACTTC. Its protein product is CASSRGGLAGAQETQYF.

V and J are TRBV29-1 and TRBJ1-3; 8 bases agree with TRBD1. The ends lost 6 bases at V and 0 bases at J; junction bases unmatched: 16. This CDR3 has 18 residues. CDR1 and CDR2 (germline): SQVTM, ANQGSEA. CDR3 DNA sequence: TGCAGCGTCATGGCGTATACGACAGGGGTGTTCTCTGGAAACACCATATATTTT. As protein: CSVMAYTTGVFSGNTIYF.

The chain is built from TRBV5-1 and TRBJ2-5; TRBD2 matches 10 bases. Germline-derived CDR1 and CDR2 are SGHRS and YFSETQ. This CDR3 has 15 residues. The V and J ends lost 4 bases and 2 bases, in that order; junction bases with no gene match: 5. The CDR3 DNA reads TGCGCCAGCAGCGGAGGGACTAGCGAACAAGAGACCCAGTACTTC. This gives the protein CASSGGTSEQETQYF.

The J gene is TRBJ2-3, the V gene TRBV25-1; 9 positions match TRBD2. Per the germline V gene, CDR1 is MGHDK and CDR2 is SYGVNS. The CDR3 consists of 16 residues. V was clipped by 5 bases and J by 6 bases; unmatched bases: 12. CDR3 DNA: TGTGCCAGCAGTCCGAGCGGGGCGGGGGGGCCTGATACGCAGTATTTT. Translating gives CASSPSGAGGPDTQYF.

The chain is built from TRBV7-8 and TRBJ2-1, with TRBD1 identical over 8 bases. This CDR3 is built from 14 residues. V lost 2 bases and J lost 7; bases outside the gene matches: 4. Germline CDR1 SGHVS, CDR2 FQNEAQ. The CDR3 nucleotides read TGTGCCAGCAGCTTACAGGGGGCGGTAAATGAGCAGTTCTTC. This gives the protein CASSLQGAVNEQFF.

J is TRBJ2-5 and V is TRBV6-6; 7 bases fit TRBD2. V dropped 2 bases and J dropped 7; count of bases not matched to a gene: 4. The length of the CDR3 is 13 residues. CDR1 and CDR2 from the germline V gene are MNHNY and SVGAGI (reference sequence). The DNA for the CDR3 is TGTGCCAGCAGTTACGGGGGGGTGTGGACCCAGTACTTC. Translating it yields CASSYGGVWTQYF.

V gene TRBV6-6 combines with J gene TRBJ2-2; 11 bases fit TRBD2. Germline V lookup: CDR1 MNHNY, CDR2 SVGAGI (reference sequence). V shed 5 bases and J 5 bases; nucleotides not matched to a gene: 7. The length of the CDR3 is 16 residues. The DNA for the CDR3 is TGTGCCAGCAGTAAACTAGCGGGGGATTCGACCGGGGAGCTGTTTTTT. It specifies CASSKLAGDSTGELFF.

This chain links TRBV18 with TRBJ2-7, with D perhaps matching TRBD2 (6 bases). V was clipped by 2 bases and J by 2 bases, with 13 bases between them. Per germline, CDR1 KGHSH and CDR2 LQKENI. The CDR3 covers 15 residues. CDR3 DNA sequence: TGTGCCAGCTCACCAGATAGCGGCGTAGCCTACGAGCAGTACTTC. The encoded protein is CASSPDSGVAYEQYF.

The CDR3 region is CASSEASGGATDTQYF. The DNA of the CDR3 is TGTGCCAGCAGTGAAGCTAGCGGGGGGGCCACAGATACGCAGTATTTT. This chain connects TRBV6-1 to TRBJ2-3; 11 bases fit TRBD2. The CDR3 totals 16 residues. With V trimmed by 0 bases and J by 2 bases, 1 base remained unmatched. Looked up from germline, CDR1 is MNHNS and CDR2 is SASEGT.

CDR3 residues: CASSTIQGGNYGYTF. CDR3 nucleotides: TGTGCCAGTAGTACCATACAAGGGGGTAACTATGGCTACACCTTC. This sequence joins TRBV19 and TRBJ1-2, with D possibly matching TRBD1 (6 bases). The V and J ends lost 4 bases and 1 base respectively, with 13 bases between them. Per germline, CDR1 LNHDA and CDR2 SQIVND (reference sequence). The CDR3 sequence is 15 residues long.

Concerning this clone: Relative to the germline gene, one junction end is altered; a read error may explain this. This chain links TRBV2 with TRBJ1-1, with 8 positions matching TRBD1. The CDR3 runs to 11 residues. Germline loops: CDR1 SNHLY, CDR2 FYNNEI. The CDR3 loop is CASSSDRGPWF. Here the CDR3 DNA reads TGTGCCAGCAGTTCTGACAGGGGCCCGTGGTTT.

The CDR3 nucleotides read TGCAGCGTTGAAGAGGAGAGGATGATGGGCGGCTGGCGGGACTATGGCTACACCTTC. Translation: CSVEEERMMGGWRDYGYTF. The chain links TRBV29-1 to TRBJ1-2; D call uncertain. Trimming cost V 0 bases and J 3 bases, with 26 bases left between them. The germline V gene encodes CDR1 SQVTM and CDR2 ANQGSEA. The CDR3 totals 19 residues.

The chain combines TRBV28 with TRBJ2-7, with 7 nucleotides matching TRBD1. The trim removed 2 bases at V and 6 bases at J, leaving 7 bases unmatched. Germline CDR1 and CDR2: MDHEN and SYDVKM. The CDR3 extends over 14 amino acids. CDR3 DNA sequence: TGTGCCAGCAGTTTAGTACAGGGGAGCAGCGAGCAGTACTTC. Amino acids: CASSLVQGSSEQYF.

The gene calls are TRBV7-6 and TRBJ2-1; TRBD2 matches at 11 bases. Looked up from germline, CDR1 is SGHVS and CDR2 is FNYEAQ. The CDR3 consists of 16 residues. The trim removed 5 bases at V and 7 bases at J, leaving 10 bases unmatched. The CDR3 loop reads CASSLSSGGPVNEQFF. CDR3 coding DNA: TGTGCCAGCAGCCTATCTAGCGGGGGGCCGGTTAATGAGCAGTTCTTC.

Note on this clone: Other DNA sequences from this sample encode an identical CDR3 as well. The CDR3 sequence is CAWSPGNTEAFF. DNA of the CDR3: TGTGCCTGGAGCCCAGGCAACACTGAAGCTTTCTTT. The chain recombines TRBV30 with TRBJ1-1; no definite D call. Trimming stripped 3 bases from V and 2 bases from J, with 7 bases between. The CDR3 loop spans 12 amino acids. In germline, CDR1 is GTSNPN, CDR2 SVGIG (reference sequence).

The chain couples TRBV4-2 to TRBJ1-4; TRBD1 matches at 7 bases. The CDR3 covers 16 residues. Germline V gene sequence: CDR1 LGHNA, CDR2 YNFKEQ. V dropped 0 bases and J dropped 3; count of bases not matched to a gene: 4. The CDR3 DNA reads as TGTGCCAGCAGCCAAGATAGACAGGGCTCTAATGAAAAACTGTTTTTT. It specifies CASSQDRQGSNEKLFF.

The genes are TRBV18 and TRBJ2-7; TRBD1 aligns across 9 bases. The junction had 7 bases not matched to a gene; V was cut back by 3 bases and J by 1 base. Germline loops: CDR1 KGHSH, CDR2 LQKENI. CDR3 length: 16 residues. The CDR3 nucleotides are TGTGCCAGCTCACCTTTAACCGGGACAGGGTCCTACGAGCAGTACTTC. Protein sequence: CASSPLTGTGSYEQYF.

This chain uses TRBV19 with TRBJ1-1; no reliable D call. CDR1 is LNHDA and CDR2 is SQIVND in the germline V gene (reference sequence). The CDR3 totals 13 residues. The V gene lost 4 bases and the J gene lost 4 bases, with 10 bases spanning the gap. The CDR3 nucleotides are TGTGCCAGTAGTAGAAATGTGGCCACTGAAGCTTTCTTT. Protein sequence: CASSRNVATEAFF.